A single sample is the source of the 26 T cell receptor beta chains below, sequenced in a study of blood T cell repertoires in COVID-19 (dated by TCRdb to the early 2020s). Library preparation used the immunoSEQ multiplex PCR assay. The table comes from immuneACCESS by way of TCRdb, which keeps in-frame sequences with V and J called. Part of the clones is missing from these tables; in studies checked, under half for an unresolved V gene and the rest for unknown reasons. The sample table lists 200,000 to 300,000 clones, about 86% of them with a count of one. The biggest ten clones account for almost 2% of the sample. Sequencing was performed on peripheral blood. The receptor set was obtained from a man aged 25-40 years with active or convalescent COVID-19.

The V gene is TRBV5-4, the J gene TRBJ2-3; TRBD2 is a possible D gene (6 bases). Germline lookup yields CDR1 SGHNT and CDR2 YYREEE (reference sequence). The germline V and J ends were trimmed by 4 bases and 3 bases, with 12 bases remaining between them. This CDR3 has 14 residues. The CDR3 spells CASSETGGTDTQYF. Written as DNA, the CDR3 is TGTGCCAGCAGCGAGACTGGGGGGACAGATACGCAGTATTTT.

Only a few counts were recorded for this clone. This chain joins TRBV6-1 and TRBJ1-1; 9 nucleotides align to TRBD1. J lost 1 base, V lost 2 bases, and 2 bases had no gene match. The germline V gene encodes CDR1 MNHNS and CDR2 SASEGT. The CDR3 spans 15 residues. CDR3 sequence reads: CASSETGGANTEAFF. CDR3 DNA sequence: TGTGCCAGCAGTGAAACAGGGGGCGCGAACACTGAAGCTTTCTTT.

This sequence joins TRBV7-2 and TRBJ1-2, with a tentative D call TRBD1 (5 bases). V lost 0 bases, J lost 4 bases, and 12 bases lay in between. This CDR3 is built from 15 residues. Looked up from germline, CDR1 is SGHTA and CDR2 is FQGNSA. The CDR3 nucleotides are TGTGCCAGCAGCTTAGCGCTGTCGGGGGTCTATGGCTACACCTTC. Translation: CASSLALSGVYGYTF. The full variable domain, its missing parts supplied by reference TRBV7-2 and TRBJ1-2, is GAGVSQSPSNKVTEKGKDVELRCDPISGHTALYWYRQSLGQGLEFLIYFQGNSAPDKSGLPSDRFSAERTGGSVSTLTIQRTQQEDSAVYLCASSLALSGVYGYTFGSGTRLTVV.

The chain links TRBV3-1 (or the pseudogene TRBV3-2) to TRBJ2-1; 11 nucleotides agree with TRBD2. The CDR3 has 18 amino acids. V dropped 0 bases and J dropped 8; count of bases not matched to a gene: 12. Germline lookup yields CDR1 LGHDT and CDR2 YNNKEL (reference sequence). CDR3 loop: CASSQDRGLAEYRDEQFF. CDR3 in DNA: TGTGCCAGCAGCCAAGATAGGGGACTAGCGGAATATAGGGATGAGCAGTTCTTC.

In nucleotides, the CDR3 is TGTGCCAGCAGCCCGCGGGACAGGGACCAAGAGACCCAGTACTTC. Amino acids: CASSPRDRDQETQYF. This chain links TRBV11-2 with TRBJ2-5; 9 bases are shared with TRBD1. Germline V gene lookup returns CDR1 SGHAT and CDR2 FQNNGV. V shed 5 bases, J shed 0 bases, and the junction held 4 bases outside the gene matches. This CDR3 has 15 residues.

This clone appeared once. The chain combines TRBV11-3 with TRBJ1-1; 7 bases line up with TRBD1. This CDR3 region has 13 residues. V was clipped by 6 bases and J by 4 bases; unmatched bases: 5. Germline CDR1 is SGHNT and CDR2 is YENEEA. CDR3 in amino acids: CASSFGDSTEAFF. CDR3 DNA: TGTGCCAGCAGTTTCGGGGACAGCACTGAAGCTTTCTTT.

The rearrangement uses TRBV9 and TRBJ2-3; possibly TRBD1 for D (6 bases). Trimming removed 0 bases from V and 0 bases from J, with 11 bases in between. CDR3 size: 16 residues. Per germline, CDR1 SGDLS and CDR2 YYNGEE. CDR3 protein: CASSVGGRGSTDTQYF. CDR3 bases: TGTGCCAGCAGCGTAGGCGGCAGGGGTAGCACAGATACGCAGTATTTT.

The chain uses TRBV6-5 and TRBJ2-7; D perhaps matches TRBD1 (5 bases). V lost 0 bases and J 5 bases, leaving 17 bases between the germline ends. The CDR3 covers 16 residues. Germline CDR1 and CDR2: MNHEY and SVGAGI. In nucleotides, the CDR3 is TGTGCCAGCAGTTACTCGGGTATGGAAGGGGAAGACGAGCAGTACTTC. It codes for CASSYSGMEGEDEQYF.

The chain joins TRBV4-1 to TRBJ2-6, with D maybe TRBD2 (6 bases). The CDR3 length is 17 residues. The germline CDR1 and CDR2 sequences are MGHRA and YSYEKL. V lost 4 bases and J 4 bases, leaving 17 bases between the germline ends. The CDR3 region is CASSPNPGDQGANVLTF. The CDR3 DNA reads as TGCGCCAGCAGCCCTAACCCGGGGGACCAGGGGGCCAACGTCCTGACTTTC.

The V call is TRBV11-2, the J call TRBJ1-5; TRBD1 is a possible D gene (6 bases). Germline CDR1 and CDR2: SGHAT and FQNNGV. V lost 1 base and J 7 bases, leaving 8 bases between the germline ends. CDR3 size: 13 residues. The CDR3 region is CASSLGGGQPQHF. In nucleotides, the CDR3 is TGTGCCAGCAGCTTAGGGGGGGGCCAGCCCCAGCATTTT.

This clone was recorded only once. V and J are TRBV19 and TRBJ1-1, with 7 bases that match TRBD1. CDR1 is LNHDA and CDR2 is SQIVND in the germline V gene (reference sequence). V shed 4 bases, J shed 3 bases, and the junction held 5 bases outside the gene matches. CDR3 length: 14 residues. The CDR3, as DNA: TGTGCCAGTAGTACTCTCAGGGGGGACACTGAAGCTTTCTTT. This gives the protein CASSTLRGDTEAFF.

The chain couples TRBV3-1 (or the pseudogene TRBV3-2) to TRBJ1-2; D not resolved. This CDR3 region has 15 residues. V was shortened by 1 base and J by 5 bases, with 14 bases between the two germline ends. CDR1 is LGHDT and CDR2 is YNNKEL in the germline V gene (reference sequence). This CDR3 is CASSQVVAPTYGYTF. CDR3 DNA sequence: TGTGCCAGCAGCCAAGTTGTCGCGCCGACTTATGGCTACACCTTC.

J is TRBJ2-7 and V is TRBV7-2, with TRBD2 matching 7 bases. CDR3 length: 15 residues. V lost 3 bases to trimming and J lost 0 bases; unmatched junction nucleotides: 5. Germline values: CDR1 SGHTA, CDR2 FQGNSA. Written as DNA, the CDR3 is TGTGCCAGCAGCTTCGGCGGGAGAGCCTCCTACGAGCAGTACTTC. Amino acid sequence: CASSFGGRASYEQYF.

This chain uses TRBV7-8 with TRBJ1-4; D not certain. The CDR3 contains 15 residues. V was clipped by 0 bases and J by 8 bases, with 13 bases between them. Looked up from germline, CDR1 is SGHVS and CDR2 is FQNEAQ. This CDR3 is CASSLARGRGEKLFF. CDR3 in DNA: TGTGCCAGCAGCTTAGCGCGAGGGAGAGGCGAAAAACTGTTTTTT.

V gene TRBV19 combines with J gene TRBJ2-3; TRBD1 matches 7 bases. The J segment lost 0 bases and the V segment lost 9 bases, leaving 6 bases of the junction unmatched. The CDR3 covers 14 residues. Germline V gene data show CDR1 as LNHDA and CDR2 as SQIVND (reference sequence). The CDR3, as DNA: TGTGCCAGCGGAGGACAGGCGAGCACAGATACGCAGTATTTT. Translating it yields CASGGQASTDTQYF.

The chain is built from TRBV6-1 and TRBJ2-5, with 8 bases fitting TRBD2. CDR3 length: 15 amino acids. Germline V lookup: CDR1 MNHNS, CDR2 SASEGT. Losses at the gene ends were 3 bases for V and 4 bases for J; bases not matched to a gene: 7. The CDR3 sequence: CASSEVAGRGETQYF. The CDR3 region has the DNA TGTGCCAGCAGTGAGGTAGCGGGGAGGGGAGAGACCCAGTACTTC.

Regarding this clone: Additional DNA sequences in this sample encode the identical CDR3. V usage is TRBV5-1 and J usage is TRBJ2-7, with TRBD1 matching 8 bases. CDR3 size: 13 residues. The V segment lost 7 bases and the J segment 7 bases; nucleotides outside the gene matches: 10. Germline CDR1 and CDR2: SGHRS and YFSETQ. The CDR3: CASRPGQDYEQYF. For the CDR3, the DNA is TGCGCCAGCCGACCGGGACAGGACTATGAGCAGTACTTC.

The gene calls are TRBV10-3 and TRBJ2-1; 11 nucleotides line up with TRBD2. Trimming at V came to 6 bases and at J to 4 bases, leaving 8 bases not matched to a gene. This CDR3 contains 16 residues. Looked up from germline, CDR1 is ENHRY and CDR2 is SYGVKD. The CDR3 sequence is CAISTGTSGRYNEQFF. The CDR3 DNA sequence: TGTGCCATCAGCACAGGGACTAGCGGAAGATACAATGAGCAGTTCTTC.

The rearrangement uses TRBV4-2 and TRBJ1-4; D call uncertain. V was shortened by 4 bases and J by 4 bases, with 13 bases between the two germline ends. Germline V CDR1 and CDR2: LGHNA, YNFKEQ. The CDR3 consists of 15 residues. The CDR3 coding sequence is TGTGCCAGCAGCCCAGGAAGTCTGGTTAATGAAAAACTGTTTTTT. Translation: CASSPGSLVNEKLFF.

The J gene is TRBJ2-4, the V gene TRBV6-5, with 10 nucleotides matching TRBD2. Per germline, CDR1 MNHEY and CDR2 SVGAGI. The V gene end was trimmed by 4 bases and the J gene end by 5 bases; junction bases not matched to a gene: 5. The CDR3 covers 15 residues. CDR3 sequence: CASSSHSGGQNIQYF. The CDR3 bases are TGTGCCAGCAGTTCCCATAGCGGGGGGCAAAACATTCAGTACTTC.

The gene calls are TRBV19 and TRBJ1-5; D may be TRBD1 (5 bases). Trimming pared 6 bases from V and 1 base from J, leaving 7 bases between. From germline, CDR1 is LNHDA and CDR2 SQIVND (reference sequence). This CDR3 region has 13 residues. CDR3 in amino acids: CASRRQSNQPQHF. The CDR3 DNA follows: TGTGCCAGTAGACGACAGAGCAATCAGCCCCAGCATTTT.

This chain uses TRBV7-6 with TRBJ1-2, with 7 bases lining up with TRBD1. CDR3 length equals 15 residues. The V and J ends lost 0 bases and 5 bases, in that order; junction bases with no gene match: 6. The V gene's germline CDR1 is SGHVS and CDR2 FNYEAQ. CDR3 sequence (DNA): TGTGCCAGCAGCTTAGCGGCAGGGGGTTTTTATGGCTACACCTTC. It yields the protein CASSLAAGGFYGYTF.

This clone appeared a single time. The chain uses TRBV29-1 and TRBJ1-1, with 9 bases aligning to TRBD1. Germline V lookup: CDR1 SQVTM, CDR2 ANQGSEA. V lost 5 bases and J lost 1; bases outside the gene matches: 5. There are 14 residues in the CDR3. The CDR3, as DNA: TGCAGCGTTCACACAGGGGGCGCGAACACTGAAGCTTTCTTT. Amino acid sequence: CSVHTGGANTEAFF.

V gene TRBV25-1 combines with J gene TRBJ2-1; 8 bases match TRBD2. With V trimmed by 0 bases and J by 8 bases, 12 bases remained unmatched. The length of the CDR3 is 17 residues. Germline-derived CDR1 and CDR2 are MGHDK and SYGVNS. The CDR3 spells CASSEYIRLAGQDEQFF. CDR3 bases: TGTGCCAGCAGTGAATATATTCGGCTAGCGGGTCAAGATGAGCAGTTCTTC.

The V gene is TRBV4-1, the J gene TRBJ2-3; 9 positions agree with TRBD2. V lost 1 base to trimming and J lost 3 bases; unmatched junction nucleotides: 8. The CDR3 spans 17 residues. CDR1 is MGHRA and CDR2 is YSYEKL in the germline V gene. CDR3 sequence reads: CASSQVLAGGRTDTQYF. The CDR3 nucleotides are TGCGCCAGCAGCCAAGTTTTGGCGGGGGGGCGTACAGATACGCAGTATTTT.

V is TRBV5-4 and J is TRBJ2-2; 8 bases are shared with TRBD1. Germline CDR1 SGHNT, CDR2 YYREEE (reference sequence). V gave up 4 bases and J gave up 6 bases; unmatched junction bases: 8. CDR3 length: 15 residues. The CDR3 coding sequence is TGTGCCAGCAGCCCCGGACAGGGAGTCCCCGGGGAGCTGTTTTTT. As protein: CASSPGQGVPGELFF.